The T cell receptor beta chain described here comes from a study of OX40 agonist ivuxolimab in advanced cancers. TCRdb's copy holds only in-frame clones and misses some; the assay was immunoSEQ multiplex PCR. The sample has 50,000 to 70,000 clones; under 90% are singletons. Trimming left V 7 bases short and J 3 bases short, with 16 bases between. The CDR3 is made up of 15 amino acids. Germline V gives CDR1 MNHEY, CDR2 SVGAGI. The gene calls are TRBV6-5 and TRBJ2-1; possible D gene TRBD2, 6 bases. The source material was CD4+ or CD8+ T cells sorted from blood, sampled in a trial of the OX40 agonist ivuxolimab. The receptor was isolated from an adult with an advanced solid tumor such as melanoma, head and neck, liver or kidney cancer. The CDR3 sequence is CASTPRIAVYNEQFF. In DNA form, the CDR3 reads TGTGCCAGCACCCCAAGAATAGCGGTCTACAATGAGCAGTTCTTC.